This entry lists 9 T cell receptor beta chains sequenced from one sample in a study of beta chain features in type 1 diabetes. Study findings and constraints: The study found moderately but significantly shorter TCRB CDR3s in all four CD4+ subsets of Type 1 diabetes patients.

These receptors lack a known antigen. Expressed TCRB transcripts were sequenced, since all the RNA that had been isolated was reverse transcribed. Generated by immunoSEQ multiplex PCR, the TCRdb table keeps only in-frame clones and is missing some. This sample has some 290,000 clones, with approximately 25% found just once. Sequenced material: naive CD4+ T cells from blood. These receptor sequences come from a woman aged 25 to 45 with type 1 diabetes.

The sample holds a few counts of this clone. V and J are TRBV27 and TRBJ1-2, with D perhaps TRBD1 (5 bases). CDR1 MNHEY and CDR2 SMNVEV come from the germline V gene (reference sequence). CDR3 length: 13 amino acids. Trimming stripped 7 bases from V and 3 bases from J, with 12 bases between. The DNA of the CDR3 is TGTGCCAGCATTGGGGGGAACGACTATGGCTACACCTTC. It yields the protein CASIGGNDYGYTF.

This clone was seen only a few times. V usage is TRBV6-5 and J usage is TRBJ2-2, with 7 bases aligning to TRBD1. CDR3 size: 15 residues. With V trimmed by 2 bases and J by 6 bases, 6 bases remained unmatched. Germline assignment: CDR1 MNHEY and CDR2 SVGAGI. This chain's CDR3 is CASSYLDRAPGELFF. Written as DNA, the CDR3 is TGTGCCAGCAGTTACCTCGACAGGGCCCCCGGGGAGCTGTTTTTT.

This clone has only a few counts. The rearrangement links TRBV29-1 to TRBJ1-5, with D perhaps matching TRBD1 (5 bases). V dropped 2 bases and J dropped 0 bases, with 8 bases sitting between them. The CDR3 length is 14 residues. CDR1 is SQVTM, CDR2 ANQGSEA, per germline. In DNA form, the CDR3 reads TGCAGCGTTGAAATAGGGGATAGCAATCAGCCCCAGCATTTT. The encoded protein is CSVEIGDSNQPQHF.

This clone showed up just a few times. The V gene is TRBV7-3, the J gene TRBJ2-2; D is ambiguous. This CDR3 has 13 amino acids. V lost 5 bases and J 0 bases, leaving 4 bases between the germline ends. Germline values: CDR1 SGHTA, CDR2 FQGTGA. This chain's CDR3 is CASSRTNTGELFF. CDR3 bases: TGTGCCAGCAGCCGTACGAACACCGGGGAGCTGTTTTTT.

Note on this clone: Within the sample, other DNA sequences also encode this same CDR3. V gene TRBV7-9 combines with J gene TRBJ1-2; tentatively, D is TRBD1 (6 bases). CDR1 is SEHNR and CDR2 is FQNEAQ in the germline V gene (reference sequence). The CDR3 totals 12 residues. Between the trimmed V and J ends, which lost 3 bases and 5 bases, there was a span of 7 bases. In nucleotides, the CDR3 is TGTGCCAGCAGCTTGGACAGTTATGGCTACACCTTC. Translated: CASSLDSYGYTF.

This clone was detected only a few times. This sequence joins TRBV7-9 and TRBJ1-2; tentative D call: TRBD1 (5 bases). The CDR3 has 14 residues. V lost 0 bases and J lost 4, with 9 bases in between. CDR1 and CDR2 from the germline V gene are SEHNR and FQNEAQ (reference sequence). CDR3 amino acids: CASSLAQGFYGYTF. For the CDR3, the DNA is TGTGCCAGCAGCTTAGCTCAGGGATTCTATGGCTACACCTTC.

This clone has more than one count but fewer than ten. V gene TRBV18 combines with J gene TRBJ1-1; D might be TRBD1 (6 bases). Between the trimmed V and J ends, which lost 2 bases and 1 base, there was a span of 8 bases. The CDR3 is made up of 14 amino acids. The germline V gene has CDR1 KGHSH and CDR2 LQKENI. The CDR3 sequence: CASSPGQSNTEAFF. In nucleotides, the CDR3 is TGTGCCAGCTCACCAGGACAGTCGAACACTGAAGCTTTCTTT.

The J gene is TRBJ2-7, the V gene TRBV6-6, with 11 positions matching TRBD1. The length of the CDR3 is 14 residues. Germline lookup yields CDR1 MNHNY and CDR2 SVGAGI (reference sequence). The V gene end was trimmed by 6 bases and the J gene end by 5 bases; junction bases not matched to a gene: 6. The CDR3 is CASSRRDRGNEQYF. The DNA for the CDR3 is TGTGCCAGCAGCCGCCGGGACAGGGGGAACGAGCAGTACTTC.

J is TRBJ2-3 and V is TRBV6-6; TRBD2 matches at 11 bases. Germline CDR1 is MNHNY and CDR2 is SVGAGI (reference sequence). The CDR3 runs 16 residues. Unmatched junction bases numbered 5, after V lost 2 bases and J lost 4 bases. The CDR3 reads CASSYGSGRDPDTQYF. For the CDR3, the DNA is TGTGCCAGCAGTTACGGTAGCGGGAGGGACCCAGATACGCAGTATTTT.